This is a list of T cell receptor beta chains from one sample in a study of blood T cells in healthy people across ages. MiXCR, run by TCRdb on the 5' RACE reads, gives a single entry per CDR3 protein. The data hold 1.8 million or so distinct CDR3 sequences, with about two fifths observed a single time. Sequenced input: blood. The receptors were sampled from a human donor in good health. Each CDR3 is given with its conserved first and last residue. The order of the fields is D gene, clone size, J gene, V gene, CDR3 DNA, CDR3 protein. The D gene is left open where the match is weak. Only some rows state a clone size, as once, few, many or a class for expanded clones.

D: .; size: .; J: TRBJ2-3; V: TRBV18; DNA: TGTGCCAGCTCATCACAGCAGGACACTTACACAGATACGCAGTATTTT; CDR3: CASSSQQDTYTDTQYF
D: .; size: .; J: TRBJ2-5; V: TRBV11-3; DNA: TGTGCCAGCAGCTCACGGACCGGAGAAGACCAAGAGACCCAGTACTTC; CDR3: CASSSRTGEDQETQYF
D: .; size: .; J: TRBJ1-1; V: TRBV7-2; DNA: TGTGCCAGCAGCCTAGGGTTACAGGGATATGAAGCTTTCTTT; CDR3: CASSLGLQGYEAFF
D: .; size: .; J: TRBJ1-4; V: TRBV6-6; DNA: TGTGCCAGCAGTCTCCACAGGGATGAAAAACTGTTTTTT; CDR3: CASSLHRDEKLFF
D: .; size: .; J: TRBJ2-5; V: TRBV30; DNA: TGTGCCTGGAGTAGATTAGCAATTTCTGGTGAGCAGTACTTC; CDR3: CAWSRLAISGEQYF
D: TRBD1; size: once; J: TRBJ1-6; V: TRBV7-9; DNA: TGTGCCAGCAGCTTGAGGTCAGGGGGTTTTTCACCCCTCCACTTT; CDR3: CASSLRSGGFSPLHF
D: .; size: few; J: TRBJ2-3; V: TRBV20-1; DNA: TGCAGTGCTAGGGCGGGGGCGAGCTCGGGCGCAGATACGCAGTATTTT; CDR3: CSARAGASSGADTQYF
D: .; size: .; J: TRBJ2-5; V: TRBV29-1; DNA: TGCAGCGGTAGGGATCCTCAAGAGACCCAGTACTTC; CDR3: CSGRDPQETQYF
D: .; size: .; J: TRBJ2-5; V: TRBV27; DNA: TGTGCCAGCAGTTTATTAGGCGGTATCCAAGAGACCCAGTACTTC; CDR3: CASSLLGGIQETQYF
D: .; size: .; J: TRBJ2-3; V: TRBV5-1; DNA: TGCGCCAGCAGCTTGGCGACATCAACAGACACAGATACGCAGTATTTT; CDR3: CASSLATSTDTDTQYF
D: .; size: .; J: TRBJ1-2; V: TRBV7-8; DNA: TGTGCCAGCAGCTTAGCGGCAGGATTAGCTAACCATGGCTACACCTTC; CDR3: CASSLAAGLANHGYTF
D: .; size: few; J: TRBJ2-5; V: TRBV6-2/TRBV6-3; DNA: TGTGCCAGCAGTTACACCTACCAAGAGACCCAGTACTTC; CDR3: CASSYTYQETQYF
D: TRBD1; size: .; J: TRBJ2-7; V: TRBV7-9; DNA: TGTGCCAGCAGCCCACCGACAGGGCGCGAGCAGTACTTC; CDR3: CASSPPTGREQYF
D: TRBD1; size: .; J: TRBJ2-7; V: TRBV20-1; DNA: TGCAGTGCTAGAGATGTGACAGGGAATTCCTACGAGCAGTACTTC; CDR3: CSARDVTGNSYEQYF
D: .; size: .; J: TRBJ1-5; V: TRBV12-3/TRBV12-4; DNA: TGTGCCAGCAGTTTAAGAGGCGGCACCGGCCAGCCCCAGCATTTT; CDR3: CASSLRGGTGQPQHF
D: TRBD2; size: .; J: TRBJ2-7; V: TRBV3-1; DNA: TGTGCCAGCAGCGAGGGACTAGCGGTATCCTACGAGCAGTACTTC; CDR3: CASSEGLAVSYEQYF
D: .; size: .; J: TRBJ2-5; V: TRBV12-3/TRBV12-4; DNA: TGTGCCGGCAGTTTCAGGGAACCCCAAGAGACCCAGTACTTC; CDR3: CAGSFREPQETQYF
D: TRBD1; size: .; J: TRBJ1-5; V: TRBV7-2; DNA: TGTGCCAGCCGCGACAGGGACGATCAGCCCCAGCATTTT; CDR3: CASRDRDDQPQHF
D: TRBD1; size: .; J: TRBJ1-4; V: TRBV4-3; DNA: TGCGCCAGCAGCCCCCTCGTCCCCACAGGGGGTGGTAATGAAAAACTGTTTTTT; CDR3: CASSPLVPTGGGNEKLFF
D: .; size: few; J: TRBJ2-1; V: TRBV5-6; DNA: TGTGCCAGCAGCCTCTACGCCCAGGCCCTTTACAATGAGCAGTTCTTC; CDR3: CASSLYAQALYNEQFF
D: TRBD2; size: .; J: TRBJ2-3; V: TRBV9; DNA: TGTGCCAGCAGCGTAGACGGCGGCGGGGGGCCGGGAGATACGCAGTATTTT; CDR3: CASSVDGGGGPGDTQYF
D: .; size: .; J: TRBJ2-2; V: TRBV5-1; DNA: TGCGCCAGCAGGGCCGGGACTTCGAACACCGGGGAGCTGTTTTTT; CDR3: CASRAGTSNTGELFF
D: .; size: few; J: TRBJ2-1; V: TRBV7-3; DNA: TGTGCCAGCAGCTTAAACGGTCGGGGGACAATGTTCGCTGAGCAGTTCTTC; CDR3: CASSLNGRGTMFAEQFF
D: .; size: .; J: TRBJ2-5; V: TRBV12-3/TRBV12-4; DNA: TGTGCCAGCGGTCTCGGGGGCCTTACCGGGGAGACCCAGTACTTC; CDR3: CASGLGGLTGETQYF
D: TRBD1; size: few; J: TRBJ1-3; V: TRBV7-6; DNA: TGTGCCAGCAGCTTAACCGGGGGACAGCAGTCTGGAAACACCATATATTTT; CDR3: CASSLTGGQQSGNTIYF
D: TRBD1; size: .; J: TRBJ1-2; V: TRBV20-1; DNA: TGCAGTCCGATAGACAGGGGCAACTATGGCTACACCTTC; CDR3: CSPIDRGNYGYTF
D: .; size: .; J: TRBJ2-6; V: TRBV5-1; DNA: TGCGCCAGCAGCTTGGACGGGGGCAACAACGTCCTGACTTTC; CDR3: CASSLDGGNNVLTF
D: .; size: .; J: TRBJ2-5; V: TRBV10-3; DNA: TGTGCCATCAGGGGGGGCGGGCGGGAGACCCAGTACTTC; CDR3: CAIRGGGRETQYF
D: .; size: few; J: TRBJ1-2; V: TRBV12-3/TRBV12-4; DNA: TGTGCCAGCAGTTGGACAGCTCATGGCTACACCTTC; CDR3: CASSWTAHGYTF
D: .; size: .; J: TRBJ2-3; V: TRBV10-3; DNA: TGTGCCATCAGTGAACGACAGACCGGAGATACGCAGTATTTT; CDR3: CAISERQTGDTQYF
D: TRBD2; size: .; J: TRBJ2-1; V: TRBV4-1; DNA: TGCGCCAGCAGAAGCGCGGGGCGCCCGACTAGCGGGGCCGGGGGTGAGCAGTTCTTC; CDR3: CASRSAGRPTSGAGGEQFF
D: TRBD1; size: .; J: TRBJ2-1; V: TRBV7-8; DNA: TGTGCCAGCAGCTTAGATGGACAGGGGATATGGCAGTTCTTC; CDR3: CASSLDGQGIWQFF
D: .; size: .; J: TRBJ1-1; V: TRBV27; DNA: TGTGCCAGCAGTTTATCGTTAACTCGAGTGAACACTGAAGCTTTCTTT; CDR3: CASSLSLTRVNTEAFF
D: TRBD2; size: .; J: TRBJ2-5; V: TRBV5-1; DNA: TGCGCCAGCAGCCGACAGACTAGCGGGGGGGCCGGAGAGACCCAGTACTTC; CDR3: CASSRQTSGGAGETQYF
D: .; size: .; J: TRBJ2-1; V: TRBV5-1; DNA: TGCGCCAGCAGCCTGAATGAAGGAGGCGAGCAGTTCTTC; CDR3: CASSLNEGGEQFF
D: .; size: .; J: TRBJ1-2; V: TRBV5-1; DNA: TGCGCCAGCAGCTTGTCCGGGACGGAAGCTTACTATGGCTACACCTTC; CDR3: CASSLSGTEAYYGYTF
D: TRBD1; size: .; J: TRBJ1-1; V: TRBV7-9; DNA: TGTGCCAGCAGCCCCGGACAGGGGGCGAGCACTGAAGCTTTCTTT; CDR3: CASSPGQGASTEAFF
D: TRBD1; size: few; J: TRBJ2-4; V: TRBV20-1; DNA: TGCAGTGCTAGGTCAGGGGGCAACATTCAGTACTTC; CDR3: CSARSGGNIQYF
D: .; size: .; J: TRBJ2-5; V: TRBV20-1; DNA: TGCAGTGCTGACCAGATGGGGGACCTTAGGGAGACCCAGTACTTC; CDR3: CSADQMGDLRETQYF
D: TRBD1; size: few; J: TRBJ2-7; V: TRBV2; DNA: TGTGCCAGCAAGGGAGGACAGGGGGAGTACTACGAGCAGTACTTC; CDR3: CASKGGQGEYYEQYF
D: .; size: once; J: TRBJ1-2; V: TRBV7-2; DNA: TGTGCCAGCAGCTTTGCCCGGACAGAACCCTATGGCTACACCTTC; CDR3: CASSFARTEPYGYTF
D: .; size: few; J: TRBJ2-3; V: TRBV7-2; DNA: TGTGCCAGCAGCCCGCCTTTGGTAGGGGATACGCAGTATTTT; CDR3: CASSPPLVGDTQYF
D: .; size: once; J: TRBJ2-1; V: TRBV5-5; DNA: TGTGCCAGCAGCCAGTCGAGGGGGGTGGTAAATGAGCAGTTCTTC; CDR3: CASSQSRGVVNEQFF
D: TRBD1; size: few; J: TRBJ1-2; V: TRBV5-1; DNA: TGCGCCAGCAGCTTCCGACAGGGGTTAGAATACACCTTC; CDR3: CASSFRQGLEYTF